Listed below are T cell receptor beta chains from one sample, sequenced in a study of shared clonotypes between healthy human individuals. Produced via immunoSEQ multiplex PCR; TCRdb's table is partial and in-frame only. This sample has 700,000 to 950,000 clones, with roughly 96% found just once. Specimen: naive CD8+ T cells sorted from blood. The receptors shown here come from a man aged 25-40 years in good health. Both conserved end residues are part of each CDR3. A D gene is named only where the DNA matches it firmly. Size tells how often a clone was seen (once, few, many) or the class of an expanded clone, and some rows leave it out.

J gene,V gene,D gene,clone size,CDR3 DNA,CDR3 protein
TRBJ2-1,TRBV27,NA,NA,TGTGCCAGCAGTTTACCCCAAAATGAGCAGTTCTTC,CASSLPQNEQFF
TRBJ2-1,TRBV2,TRBD2,NA,TGTGCCAGCAGGGGTCCTTCTAGCGGGGACAGAAATGAGCAGTTCTTC,CASRGPSSGDRNEQFF
TRBJ2-1,TRBV28,TRBD2,NA,TGTGCCAGCAGGGGACTAGCGGGAGTTAATGAGCAGTTCTTC,CASRGLAGVNEQFF
TRBJ1-1,TRBV7-9,TRBD1,once,TGTGCCAGCAGCAGGGGGCAGGGCACTGAAGCTTTCTTT,CASSRGQGTEAFF
TRBJ2-7,TRBV9,NA,NA,TGTGCCAGCAGCGGTAATGCGGCACAGCAGTACTTC,CASSGNAAQQYF
TRBJ1-2,TRBV29-1,NA,NA,TGCAGCGTTGTGACAGCCGGCGGGTATGGCTACACCTTC,CSVVTAGGYGYTF
TRBJ2-2,TRBV7-9,NA,once,TGTGCCAGCAGCCACAGGAACACCGGGGAGCTGTTTTTT,CASSHRNTGELFF
TRBJ1-1,TRBV5-1,NA,NA,TGCGCCAGCAGCTTGGTGGGGGTCACTGAAGCTTTCTTT,CASSLVGVTEAFF
TRBJ1-5,TRBV7-9,NA,NA,TGTGCCAGCAGCTTAAATGAACAGGGATACGATAGCAATCAGCCCCAGCATTTT,CASSLNEQGYDSNQPQHF
TRBJ2-5,TRBV15,NA,NA,TGTGCCACCAGCTCCACCCCCGGGACTGGGGAGACCCAGTACTTC,CATSSTPGTGETQYF
TRBJ2-3,TRBV5-1,NA,once,TGCGCCAGCAGCTTCCTGGGCACAGATACGCAGTATTTT,CASSFLGTDTQYF
TRBJ1-1,TRBV5-1,NA,NA,TGCGCCAGCAGAACAGGGCTGAACACTGAAGCTTTCTTT,CASRTGLNTEAFF
TRBJ2-7,TRBV6-1,NA,once,TGTGCCGGTGGAGCTAGGTCCTACGAGCAGTACTTC,CAGGARSYEQYF
TRBJ2-7,TRBV27,NA,once,TGTGCCAGCAGTTTCCGAGACACTCCCTACGAGCAGTACTTC,CASSFRDTPYEQYF
TRBJ2-7,TRBV7-9,TRBD2,once,TGTGCCAGCAGCTTAGTCGGGACTAGCGGCTACGAGCAGTACTTC,CASSLVGTSGYEQYF
TRBJ1-3,TRBV11-2,NA,NA,TGTGCCAGCAGCCCTAGGTTCGCTGGAAACACCATATATTTT,CASSPRFAGNTIYF
TRBJ2-1,TRBV27,NA,NA,TGTGCCAGCAGTTTCGGGGGGCCGGACAATGAGCAGTTCTTC,CASSFGGPDNEQFF
TRBJ2-3,TRBV25-1,TRBD2,NA,TGTGCCAGCAACCCGGGAGGAGGGACTAGCACAGATACGCAGTATTTT,CASNPGGGTSTDTQYF
TRBJ2-1,TRBV6-1,TRBD2,NA,TGTGCCAGCAGACTAGCGGGTAGCTCCTACAATGAGCAGTTCTTC,CASRLAGSSYNEQFF
TRBJ2-5,TRBV29-1,NA,few,TGCAGCGTTGAAGAGGGGCTAGGGGTAGAGACCCAGTACTTC,CSVEEGLGVETQYF
TRBJ2-7,TRBV7-6,NA,NA,TGTGCCAGCAGCTTAGGATCCGACACCTACGAGCAGTACTTC,CASSLGSDTYEQYF
TRBJ1-2,TRBV9,NA,NA,TGTGCCAGCAGCCCCTGGACAAGGGATGAGGGCTACACCTTC,CASSPWTRDEGYTF
TRBJ2-7,TRBV7-6,TRBD2,NA,TGTGCCAGCAGCTTAGAACTAGCGGAGTTCTCCTACGAGCAGTACTTC,CASSLELAEFSYEQYF
TRBJ2-2,TRBV7-6,NA,once,TGTGCCAGCAGCTTAGCGGGACACAAGAACACCGGGGAGCTGTTTTTT,CASSLAGHKNTGELFF
TRBJ2-1,TRBV5-4,NA,NA,TGTGCCAGCAGAAACCGGGACAAAGACAATGAGCAGTTCTTC,CASRNRDKDNEQFF
TRBJ2-3,TRBV29-1,NA,NA,TGCAGCGTTCATGGAGATACGCAGTATTTT,CSVHGDTQYF
TRBJ2-1,TRBV9,NA,NA,TGTGCCAGCAGCGGCAGTCGGCAGTTCTTC,CASSGSRQFF
TRBJ2-1,TRBV7-9,NA,NA,TGTGCCAGCAGCTTGGCCCCGAGCGGGTCCTACAATGAGCAGTTCTTC,CASSLAPSGSYNEQFF
TRBJ2-1,TRBV7-8,NA,NA,TGTGCCAGCAGCTTAGACCCTGAGCAGTTCTTC,CASSLDPEQFF
TRBJ2-7,TRBV11-2,NA,NA,TGTGCCAGCAGCACCGACAGGCGTAACCCCTACGAGCAGTACTTC,CASSTDRRNPYEQYF
TRBJ2-3,TRBV6-4,NA,NA,TGTGCCAGCAGTGAGTTAGGGGCCACAGATACGCAGTATTTT,CASSELGATDTQYF
TRBJ2-3,TRBV7-6,NA,NA,TGTGCCAGCAGCGTACGGGACGCCCAGGGTCCAGATACGCAGTATTTT,CASSVRDAQGPDTQYF
TRBJ2-1,TRBV14,NA,NA,TGTGCCAGCAGCCAAGGAAATGAGCAGTTCTTC,CASSQGNEQFF
TRBJ2-7,TRBV5-6,NA,NA,TGTGCCAGCAGCCTCACCTCTACCTACGAGCAGTACTTC,CASSLTSTYEQYF
TRBJ2-6,TRBV11-2,NA,NA,TGTGCCAGCACCGGTGGGGCCAACGTCCTGACTTTC,CASTGGANVLTF
TRBJ1-5,TRBV18,NA,NA,TGTGCCAGCTCACCCCCGGGAGGGAGCAATCAGCCCCAGCATTTT,CASSPPGGSNQPQHF
TRBJ2-1,TRBV6-4,NA,NA,TGTGCCAGCAGCGACTCTTCACTCCTCCTGTTCTTC,CASSDSSLLLFF
TRBJ1-2,TRBV19,NA,once,TGTGCCAGTAGTCCCGTTGGGGGCTATGGCTACACCTTC,CASSPVGGYGYTF
TRBJ1-5,TRBV27,NA,NA,TGTGCCAGCAGTTTAGGGTGGAATCAGCCCCAGCATTTT,CASSLGWNQPQHF
TRBJ2-3,TRBV7-8,TRBD2,NA,TGTGCCAGCAGCTGGGGGGGAAGAGCAGATACGCAGTATTTT,CASSWGGRADTQYF